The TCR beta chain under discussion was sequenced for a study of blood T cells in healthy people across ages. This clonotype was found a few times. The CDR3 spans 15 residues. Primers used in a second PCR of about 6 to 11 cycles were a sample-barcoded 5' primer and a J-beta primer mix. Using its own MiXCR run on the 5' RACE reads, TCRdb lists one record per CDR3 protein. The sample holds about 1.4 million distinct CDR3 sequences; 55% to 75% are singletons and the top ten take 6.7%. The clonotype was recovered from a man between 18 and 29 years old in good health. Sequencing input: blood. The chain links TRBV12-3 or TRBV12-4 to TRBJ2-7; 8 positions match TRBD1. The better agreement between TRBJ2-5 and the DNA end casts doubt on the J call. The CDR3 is CASRLLGQGGETQYF. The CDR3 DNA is TGTGCCAGCAGACTTCTAGGACAGGGCGGAGAGACCCAGTACTTC.